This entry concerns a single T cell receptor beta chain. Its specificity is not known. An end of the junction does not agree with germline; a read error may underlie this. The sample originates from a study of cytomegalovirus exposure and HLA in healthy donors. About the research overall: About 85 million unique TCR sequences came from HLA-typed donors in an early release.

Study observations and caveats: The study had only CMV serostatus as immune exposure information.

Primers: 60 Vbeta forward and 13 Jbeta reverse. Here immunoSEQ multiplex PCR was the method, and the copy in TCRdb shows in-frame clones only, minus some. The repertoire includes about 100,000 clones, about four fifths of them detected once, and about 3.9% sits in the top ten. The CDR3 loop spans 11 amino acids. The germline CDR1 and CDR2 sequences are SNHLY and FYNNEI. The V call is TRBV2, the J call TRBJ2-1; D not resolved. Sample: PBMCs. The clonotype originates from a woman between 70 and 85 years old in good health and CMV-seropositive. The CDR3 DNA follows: TGTGCCGGCAGTCCCGACAATGAGCAGTTCTTC. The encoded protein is CAGSPDNEQFF. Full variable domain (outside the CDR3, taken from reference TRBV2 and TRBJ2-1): EPEVTQTPSHQVTQMGQEVILRCVPISNHLYFYWYRQILGQKVEFLVSFYNNEISEKSEIFDDQFSVERPDGSNFTLKIRSTKLEDSAMYFCAGSPDNEQFFGPGTRLTVL.